Below, 31 T cell receptor beta chains from the same sample are listed, as sequenced in a study of CD4+ T cells in melanoma. The assay was immunoSEQ multiplex PCR, and TCRdb's table has in-frame clones only and misses some. The sample records about 13,000 clones, 55% to 75% being singletons. Sequencing was performed on cells from a culture (not recorded whether cultured in vitro). These receptors came from a human donor with melanoma.

This clone has only a few counts. This sequence joins TRBV14 and TRBJ2-3; perhaps TRBD1 as D (5 bases). The CDR3 has 17 amino acids. Trimming pared 6 bases from V and 4 bases from J, leaving 23 bases between. CDR1 SGHDN and CDR2 FVKESK come from the germline V gene. The CDR3 nucleotides read TGTGCCAGCAGTTCCTACGGACATTTGAACGAAGCAGATACGCAGTATTTT. Translating it yields CASSSYGHLNEADTQYF. The full variable domain, with the rest looked up from reference TRBV14 and TRBJ2-3, is EAGVTQFPSHSVIEKGQTVTLRCDPISGHDNLYWYRRVMGKEIKFLLHFVKESKQDESGMPNNRFLAERTGGTYSTLKVQPAELEDSGVYFCASSSYGHLNEADTQYFGPGTRLTVL.

There are a few counts of this clone. The genes are TRBV9 and TRBJ1-1, with D hard to call. This CDR3 contains 14 residues. Trimming removed 0 bases at V and 4 bases at J, with 10 bases between. Germline V lookup: CDR1 SGDLS, CDR2 YYNGEE. The CDR3 DNA reads TGTGCCAGCAGCGTAGGGAATGGAGTCACTGAAGCTTTCTTT. It codes for CASSVGNGVTEAFF.

The chain employs TRBV27 and TRBJ1-1; D not certain. V shed 2 bases and J shed 1 base, with 14 bases lying between them. Germline values: CDR1 MNHEY, CDR2 SMNVEV (reference sequence). This CDR3 is 16 amino acids long. DNA of the CDR3: TGTGCCAGCAGTTTAAAATCGGCATTTAGGAACACTGAAGCTTTCTTT. Protein sequence: CASSLKSAFRNTEAFF.

The chain is built from TRBV2 and TRBJ2-7, with 7 bases aligning to TRBD1. The V segment lost 6 bases and the J segment 2 bases; nucleotides outside the gene matches: 10. The V gene's germline CDR1 is SNHLY and CDR2 FYNNEI. The CDR3 is 15 residues long. The CDR3 DNA reads TGTGCCAGCAGACTCCGGGACAGTGGGCCCTACGAGCAGTACTTC. Protein product: CASRLRDSGPYEQYF.

This clone occurred a few times. This chain joins TRBV2 and TRBJ1-6; maybe TRBD1 (5 bases). The CDR3 consists of 15 residues. The V end lost 8 bases, the J end lost 8 bases, and 19 bases lay between the germline ends. The germline gives CDR1 SNHLY, CDR2 FYNNEI. This CDR3 reads CASLGEGEFHSPLHF. In nucleotides, the CDR3 is TGTGCCAGCTTGGGGGAAGGGGAGTTTCATTCACCCCTCCACTTT.

This chain links TRBV30 with TRBJ2-7, with D maybe TRBD2 (6 bases). V shed 2 bases and J shed 2 bases, with 22 bases lying between them. CDR3 length: 17 residues. Germline lookup yields CDR1 GTSNPN and CDR2 SVGIG (reference sequence). The CDR3 protein is CAWSPFRLGRKAYEQYF. CDR3 sequence (DNA): TGTGCCTGGAGTCCCTTCCGACTAGGGAGAAAAGCCTACGAGCAGTACTTC. Using reference TRBV30 and TRBJ2-7 for the parts outside the CDR3, the full variable domain is SQTIHQWPATLVQPVGSPLSLECTVEGTSNPNLYWYRQAAGRGLQLLFYSVGIGQISSEVPQNLSASRPQDRQFILSSKKLLLSDSGFYLCAWSPFRLGRKAYEQYFGPGTRLTVT.

This clone was observed a handful of times. The chain employs TRBV5-5 and TRBJ2-7; 12 positions match TRBD2. Trimming cost V 3 bases and J 10 bases; bases outside gene matches: 5. Germline V gene data show CDR1 as SGHKS and CDR2 as YYEKEE (reference sequence). The CDR3 spans 13 residues. CDR3: CASSWGTSGYQYF. The DNA for the CDR3 is TGTGCCAGCAGCTGGGGGACTAGCGGGTACCAGTACTTC.

The chain uses TRBV7-8 and TRBJ1-2, with 7 bases that match TRBD1. This CDR3 has 15 residues. The V segment lost 3 bases and the J segment 6 bases; nucleotides outside the gene matches: 10. Looked up from germline, CDR1 is SGHVS and CDR2 is FQNEAQ. CDR3 in DNA: TGTGCCAGCAGCTTGACGGGGAAGGGGGCAGATGGCTACACCTTC. As protein: CASSLTGKGADGYTF.

The rearrangement uses TRBV15 and TRBJ1-1, with D possibly being TRBD1 (6 bases). Per germline, CDR1 LNHNV and CDR2 YYDKDF (reference sequence). There are 14 residues in the CDR3. V gave up 1 base and J gave up 6 bases, with 12 bases separating them. The CDR3 nucleotides are TGTGCCACCAGCAGAGTACGGGGGGCCGCTGAAGCTTTCTTT. It yields the protein CATSRVRGAAEAFF.

This clone was seen a handful of times. The chain links TRBV6-6 to TRBJ2-5; tentatively, D is TRBD2 (6 bases). CDR1 is MNHNY and CDR2 is SVGAGI in the germline V gene (reference sequence). The CDR3 extends over 15 amino acids. Trimming removed 5 bases at V and 5 bases at J, with 18 bases between. The DNA of the CDR3 is TGTGCCAGCAGTCGAGCCGGGACTGCCGGTGAGACCCAGTACTTC. The encoded protein is CASSRAGTAGETQYF.

The chain joins TRBV6-1 to TRBJ1-3; D not certain. V was clipped by 5 bases and J by 0 bases, with 8 bases between them. Per germline, CDR1 MNHNS and CDR2 SASEGT. This CDR3 has 14 residues. CDR3 sequence: CASSSLGSGNTIYF. The CDR3 bases are TGTGCCAGCAGTTCCCTCGGCTCTGGAAACACCATATATTTT.

This clone was detected a few times. Here the CDR3 reads CAINRGGLSTDTQYF. The CDR3 bases are TGTGCCATAAACAGGGGTGGGTTGAGCACAGATACGCAGTATTTT. The chain uses TRBV30 and TRBJ2-3, with 7 bases aligning to TRBD1. Germline V lookup: CDR1 GTSNPN, CDR2 SVGIG (reference sequence). This CDR3 comprises 15 residues. V lost 8 bases, J lost 0 bases, and 11 bases stayed unmatched.

The rearrangement uses TRBV18 and TRBJ2-3; D is possibly TRBD1 (6 bases). This CDR3 region has 17 residues. CDR1 KGHSH and CDR2 LQKENI come from the germline V gene. V was clipped by 0 bases and J by 2 bases, with 15 bases between them. The CDR3 bases are TGTGCCAGCTCACCACCCAACAGGGAAATATCCACAGATACGCAGTATTTT. Its translation: CASSPPNREISTDTQYF.

This clone was seen only a few times. The chain combines TRBV19 with TRBJ1-2; 7 bases fit TRBD1. This CDR3 has 13 residues. The germline gives CDR1 LNHDA, CDR2 SQIVND (reference sequence). V shed 9 bases and J 5 bases; nucleotides not matched to a gene: 9. The CDR3 here is CASSDRDRYGYTF. CDR3 in DNA: TGTGCCAGCTCAGACAGGGACCGATATGGCTACACCTTC.

This chain connects TRBV7-9 to TRBJ1-1, with D possibly matching TRBD1 (6 bases). The V and J ends lost 5 bases and 1 base respectively, with 14 bases between them. CDR3 length: 15 amino acids. Per the germline V gene, CDR1 is SEHNR and CDR2 is FQNEAQ (reference sequence). DNA of the CDR3: TGTGCCAGCAGCCAAGGGGGGGGATGGAACACTGAAGCTTTCTTT. This sequence encodes CASSQGGGWNTEAFF.

This clone was seen only a few times. V and J are TRBV19 and TRBJ1-5, with 7 positions matching TRBD1. Losses at the gene ends were 2 bases for V and 1 base for J; bases not matched to a gene: 2. CDR1 is LNHDA, CDR2 SQIVND, per germline (reference sequence). CDR3 length: 15 amino acids. The CDR3 DNA reads TGTGCCAGTAGTATAAGGGACAGAAGCAATCAGCCCCAGCATTTT. Translation: CASSIRDRSNQPQHF.

This chain joins TRBV5-6 and TRBJ2-5; 7 bases fit TRBD2. Germline CDR1 and CDR2: SGHDT and YYEEEE. The CDR3 spans 14 residues. The J segment lost 3 bases and the V segment lost 4 bases, leaving 6 bases of the junction unmatched. CDR3 amino acids: CASSLSGTKETQYF. The CDR3 nucleotides are TGTGCCAGCAGCCTATCCGGGACTAAAGAGACCCAGTACTTC.

The rearrangement uses TRBV5-4 and TRBJ2-5, with TRBD2 as a possible D gene (6 bases). Trimming stripped 3 bases from V and 2 bases from J, with 11 bases between. Germline CDR1 SGHNT, CDR2 YYREEE (reference sequence). CDR3 length: 14 amino acids. CDR3 sequence (DNA): TGTGCCAGCAGCTCACGTCGGGGGCAAGAGACCCAGTACTTC. Translated: CASSSRRGQETQYF.

This CDR3 reads CATSASATDTQYF. CDR3 DNA: TGTGCCACCAGCGCTAGCGCGACAGATACGCAGTATTTT. The genes are TRBV15 and TRBJ2-3, with D maybe TRBD2 (6 bases). With 5 bases removed from V and 3 bases from J, the gap between germline ends came to 9 bases. CDR1 and CDR2 from the germline V gene are LNHNV and YYDKDF (reference sequence). This CDR3 spans 13 amino acids.

V gene TRBV5-1 combines with J gene TRBJ2-5, with 9 bases lining up with TRBD1. The germline gives CDR1 SGHRS, CDR2 YFSETQ. CDR3 size: 16 residues. The V and J ends lost 2 bases and 3 bases, in that order; junction bases with no gene match: 8. As DNA, the CDR3 is TGCGCCAGCAGCTTCTTCCGGACAGGGGATAAAGAGACCCAGTACTTC. Its protein product is CASSFFRTGDKETQYF.

This chain joins TRBV7-2 and TRBJ2-1; D uncertain. Per the germline V gene, CDR1 is SGHTA and CDR2 is FQGNSA. V was shortened by 2 bases and J by 7 bases, with 24 bases between the two germline ends. The CDR3 runs 18 residues. Written as DNA, the CDR3 is TGTGCCAGCAGCTTATTTCCGGCCACTCACTTGACGAGGAATGAGCAGTTCTTC. It codes for CASSLFPATHLTRNEQFF. Looking up the rest from reference TRBV7-2 and TRBJ2-1 gives the full variable domain: GAGVSQSPSNKVTEKGKDVELRCDPISGHTALYWYRQSLGQGLEFLIYFQGNSAPDKSGLPSDRFSAERTGGSVSTLTIQRTQQEDSAVYLCASSLFPATHLTRNEQFFGPGTRLTVL.

The V and J genes are TRBV6-5 and TRBJ1-4; D might be TRBD1 (6 bases). The CDR3 spans 15 residues. With 7 bases removed from V and 3 bases from J, the gap between germline ends came to 15 bases. Germline V gene lookup returns CDR1 MNHEY and CDR2 SVGAGI. CDR3 DNA: TGTGCCAGCAAACCCGAGGGGGTGGCTAATGAAAAACTGTTTTTT. It translates to CASKPEGVANEKLFF.

This clone was detected a few times. The V call is TRBV19, the J call TRBJ1-2; D may be TRBD1 (5 bases). The CDR3 length is 19 residues. Germline CDR1 LNHDA, CDR2 SQIVND (reference sequence). The V gene lost 2 bases and the J gene lost 2 bases, with 24 bases spanning the gap. The CDR3 protein is CASSISLQGQRRWNYGYTF. The CDR3 bases are TGTGCCAGTAGTATATCCCTCCAGGGCCAGCGAAGATGGAACTATGGCTACACCTTC.

This rearrangement joins TRBV29-1 to TRBJ1-1; 7 positions agree with TRBD1. Germline CDR1 SQVTM, CDR2 ANQGSEA. V lost 7 bases, J lost 5 bases, and 13 bases stayed unmatched. The CDR3 loop spans 14 amino acids. CDR3 sequence (DNA): TGCAGCGGTCGGGACAGCCCAGCTCAGACTGAAGCTTTCTTT. Its protein is CSGRDSPAQTEAFF.

This clone was counted only a few times. The gene calls are TRBV2 and TRBJ1-5; D ambiguous. Per the germline V gene, CDR1 is SNHLY and CDR2 is FYNNEI. CDR3 length equals 13 residues. Trimming took off 2 bases at V and 5 bases at J, with 7 bases between the two ends. The CDR3 nucleotides read TGTGCCAGCAGTGAAAGGGTCGATCAGCCCCAGCATTTT. Translated: CASSERVDQPQHF.

The chain joins TRBV5-1 to TRBJ2-1; D remains unclear. V shed 0 bases and J shed 4 bases, with 5 bases lying between them. The germline V gene encodes CDR1 SGHRS and CDR2 YFSETQ. This CDR3 region has 13 residues. CDR3 nucleotide sequence: TGCGCCAGCAGCTTGGCACCATACAATGAGCAGTTCTTC. It specifies CASSLAPYNEQFF.

This clone was seen just once. The V gene is TRBV15, the J gene TRBJ2-5, with D perhaps TRBD1 (5 bases). The CDR3 is 13 amino acids. V lost 0 bases to trimming and J lost 3 bases, with 5 bases between them. Germline V gene sequence: CDR1 LNHNV, CDR2 YYDKDF (reference sequence). Here the CDR3 DNA reads TGTGCCACCAGCAGAGACAGGGAAGAGACCCAGTACTTC. As protein: CATSRDREETQYF.

This clone was recorded only once. The chain couples TRBV7-2 to TRBJ1-3; D possibly corresponds to TRBD1 (5 bases). V shed 0 bases and J shed 4 bases, with 10 bases lying between them. The CDR3 has 15 amino acids. Looked up from germline, CDR1 is SGHTA and CDR2 is FQGNSA. CDR3 loop: CASSLALRQGNTIYF. DNA for the CDR3: TGTGCCAGCAGCTTAGCGCTCAGACAGGGAAACACCATATATTTT.

This chain joins TRBV2 and TRBJ1-2, with TRBD1 matching over 7 bases. The CDR3 covers 14 residues. Per germline, CDR1 SNHLY and CDR2 FYNNEI. V was clipped by 3 bases and J by 8 bases; unmatched bases: 9. The CDR3 sequence is CASSEMTGREGYTF. CDR3 DNA sequence: TGTGCCAGCAGTGAGATGACAGGGAGGGAAGGCTACACCTTC. Full variable domain (outside the CDR3, taken from reference TRBV2 and TRBJ1-2): EPEVTQTPSHQVTQMGQEVILRCVPISNHLYFYWYRQILGQKVEFLVSFYNNEISEKSEIFDDQFSVERPDGSNFTLKIRSTKLEDSAMYFCASSEMTGREGYTFGSGTRLTVV.

The rearrangement links TRBV7-3 to TRBJ1-1; D is unclear. Germline CDR1 SGHTA, CDR2 FQGTGA. The CDR3 is 15 residues long. V shed 5 bases and J shed 2 bases, with 15 bases lying between them. CDR3 coding DNA: TGTGCCAGCAGCCCGAGGACCCCGCCTAACACTGAAGCTTTCTTT. As protein: CASSPRTPPNTEAFF. The complete variable domain, with remaining parts taken from reference TRBV7-3 and TRBJ1-1, reads GAGVSQTPSNKVTEKGKYVELRCDPISGHTALYWYRQSLGQGPEFLIYFQGTGAADDSGLPNDRFFAVRPEGSVSTLKIQRTERGDSAVYLCASSPRTPPNTEAFFGQGTRLTVV.

This chain connects TRBV5-4 to TRBJ1-1; TRBD1 is a possible D gene (6 bases). V was pared by 0 bases and J by 4 bases, with 13 bases between. Germline V CDR1 and CDR2: SGHNT, YYREEE (reference sequence). The CDR3 sequence is 15 residues long. For the CDR3, the DNA is TGTGCCAGCAGCTTGGGAGACAGGCTAGGCACTGAAGCTTTCTTT. Its protein product is CASSLGDRLGTEAFF.